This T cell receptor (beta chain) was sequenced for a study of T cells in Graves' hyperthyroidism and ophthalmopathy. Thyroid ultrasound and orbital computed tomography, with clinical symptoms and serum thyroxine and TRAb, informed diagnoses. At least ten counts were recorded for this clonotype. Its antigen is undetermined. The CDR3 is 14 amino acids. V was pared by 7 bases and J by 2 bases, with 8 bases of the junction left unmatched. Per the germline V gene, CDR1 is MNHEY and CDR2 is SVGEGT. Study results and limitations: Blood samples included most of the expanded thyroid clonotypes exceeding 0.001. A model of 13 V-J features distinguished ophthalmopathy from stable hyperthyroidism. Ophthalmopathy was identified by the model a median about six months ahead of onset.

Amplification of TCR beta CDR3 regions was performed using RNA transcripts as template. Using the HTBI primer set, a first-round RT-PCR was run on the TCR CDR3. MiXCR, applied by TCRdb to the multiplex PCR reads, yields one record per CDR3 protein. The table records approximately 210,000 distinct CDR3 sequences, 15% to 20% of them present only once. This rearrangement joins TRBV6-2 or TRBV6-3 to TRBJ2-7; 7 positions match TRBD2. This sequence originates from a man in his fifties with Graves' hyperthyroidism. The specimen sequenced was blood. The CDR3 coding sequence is TGTGCCAGCATAGGGCGGGAGAACACCTACGAGCAGTACTTC. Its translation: CASIGRENTYEQYF.